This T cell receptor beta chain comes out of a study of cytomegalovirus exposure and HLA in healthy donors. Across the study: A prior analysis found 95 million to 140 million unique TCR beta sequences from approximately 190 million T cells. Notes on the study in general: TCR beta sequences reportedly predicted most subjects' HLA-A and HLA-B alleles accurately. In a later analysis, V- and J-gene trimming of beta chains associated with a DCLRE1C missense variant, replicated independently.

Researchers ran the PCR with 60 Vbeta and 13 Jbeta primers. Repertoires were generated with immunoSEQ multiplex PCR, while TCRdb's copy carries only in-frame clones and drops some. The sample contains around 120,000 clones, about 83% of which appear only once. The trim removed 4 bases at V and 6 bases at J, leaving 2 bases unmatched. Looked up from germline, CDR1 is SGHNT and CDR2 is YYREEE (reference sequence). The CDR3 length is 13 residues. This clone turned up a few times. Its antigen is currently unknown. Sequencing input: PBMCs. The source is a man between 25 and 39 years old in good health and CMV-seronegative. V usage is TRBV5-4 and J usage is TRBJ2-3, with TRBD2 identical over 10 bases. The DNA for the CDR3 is TGTGCCAGCAGCATGACTAGCGGGGATACGCAGTATTTT. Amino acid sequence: CASSMTSGDTQYF.